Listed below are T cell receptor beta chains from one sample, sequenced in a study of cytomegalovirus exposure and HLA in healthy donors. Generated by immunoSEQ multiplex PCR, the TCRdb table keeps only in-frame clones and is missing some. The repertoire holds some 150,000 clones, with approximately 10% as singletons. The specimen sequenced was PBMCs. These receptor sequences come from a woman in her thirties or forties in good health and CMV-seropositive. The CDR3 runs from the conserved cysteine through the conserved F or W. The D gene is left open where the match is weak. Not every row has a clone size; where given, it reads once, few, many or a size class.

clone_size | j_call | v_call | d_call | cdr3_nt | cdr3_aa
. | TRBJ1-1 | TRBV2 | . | TGTGCCAGCAGTGAAGTTCGGGTTGAAGCTTTCTTT | CASSEVRVEAFF
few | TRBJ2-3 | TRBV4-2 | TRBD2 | TGTGCCAGCAGCCAAGAGCTGGGGACTAGCGGGGGGGGACTCACAGATACGCAGTATTTT | CASSQELGTSGGGLTDTQYF
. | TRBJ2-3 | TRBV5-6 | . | TGTGCCAGCAGCTTGGTGATAGGGAGAACAGATACGCAGTATTTT | CASSLVIGRTDTQYF
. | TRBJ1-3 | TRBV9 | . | TGTGCCAGCAGCGTAGTAGGGGGCTCTGGAAACACCATATATTTT | CASSVVGGSGNTIYF
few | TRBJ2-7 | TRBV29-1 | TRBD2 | TGCAGCGTTGAAGATCCCAGCGGGGGCCTTCACTTC | CSVEDPSGGLHF
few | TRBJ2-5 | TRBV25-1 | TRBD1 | TGTGCCAGCAGTGAACACAGGGGCAGAATGGGAGAGACCCAGTACTTC | CASSEHRGRMGETQYF
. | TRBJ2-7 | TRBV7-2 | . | TGTGCCAGCAGCTTTGGGGGGAACTCCTACGAGCAGTACTTC | CASSFGGNSYEQYF
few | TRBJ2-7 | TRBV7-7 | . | TGTGCCAGCAGCTCCCTGGACAGCTACGAGCAGTACTTC | CASSSLDSYEQYF
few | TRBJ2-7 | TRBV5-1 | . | TGCGCCAGCAGCCTACTGGCGGGGAGCTCCTACGAGCAGTACTTC | CASSLLAGSSYEQYF
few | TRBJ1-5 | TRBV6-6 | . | TGTGCCAGCAGTTATGGGGGGGGCAATCAGCCCCAGCATTTT | CASSYGGGNQPQHF
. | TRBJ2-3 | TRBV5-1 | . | TGCGCCAGCAGCACACAGGGCAGGACAGATACGCAGTATTTT | CASSTQGRTDTQYF
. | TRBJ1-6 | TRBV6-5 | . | TGTGCCACCACGACAGTGTATAATTCACCCCTCCACTTT | CATTTVYNSPLHF
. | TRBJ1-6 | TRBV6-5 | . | TGTGCCAGCAGTTATATCCAGGGGAGTTCACCCCTCCACTTT | CASSYIQGSSPLHF
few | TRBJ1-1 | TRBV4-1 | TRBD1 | TGCGCCAGCAGCCACCCAGCGGGACAGGGGAACACTGAAGCTTTCTTT | CASSHPAGQGNTEAFF
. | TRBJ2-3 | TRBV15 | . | TGTGCCACCAGCCCTCGAGGCTTCACAGATACGCAGTATTTT | CATSPRGFTDTQYF
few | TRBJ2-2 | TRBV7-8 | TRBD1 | TGTGCCAGCAGCTCTTTGGGACAGGCGAACACCGGGGAGCTGTTTTTT | CASSSLGQANTGELFF
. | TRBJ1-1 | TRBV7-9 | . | TGTGCCAGCAGCACCATGGGGGGTCGAAACACTGAAGCTTTCTTT | CASSTMGGRNTEAFF
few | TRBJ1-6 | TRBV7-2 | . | TGTGCCAGCAGCTACATAAGTTCACCCCTCCACTTT | CASSYISSPLHF